The 10 T cell receptor beta chains in this list originate from one sample, sequenced in a study of T cells in Graves' hyperthyroidism and ophthalmopathy. The source material, RNA transcripts, was used to amplify TCR beta CDR3 regions. In the first-round RT-PCR of the TCR CDR3, the HTBI primer set was used. TCRdb recomputed calls from the multiplex PCR reads with MiXCR, one row per CDR3 protein. This sample has about 200,000 distinct CDR3 sequences, with less than 20% found just once. Sequencing was done on a sample of blood. These receptor sequences come from a woman aged 45 to 65 with Graves' hyperthyroidism.

The V gene is TRBV30, the J gene TRBJ2-7, with D perhaps TRBD2 (6 bases). Per germline, CDR1 GTSNPN and CDR2 SVGIG (reference sequence). The CDR3 sequence is 15 residues long. Trimming stripped 0 bases from V and 3 bases from J, with 15 bases between. The CDR3 loop reads CAWSVPGTGFYEQYF. The DNA of the CDR3 is TGTGCCTGGAGTGTACCCGGGACTGGATTCTACGAGCAGTACTTC. The full variable domain, rest sourced from reference TRBV30 and TRBJ2-7, is SQTIHQWPATLVQPVGSPLSLECTVEGTSNPNLYWYRQAAGRGLQLLFYSVGIGQISSEVPQNLSASRPQDRQFILSSKKLLLSDSGFYLCAWSVPGTGFYEQYFGPGTRLTVT.

This rearrangement joins TRBV15 to TRBJ1-5; 9 bases map to TRBD1. This CDR3 contains 16 residues. V lost 2 bases and J lost 5; bases outside the gene matches: 7. Germline V gene sequence: CDR1 LNHNV, CDR2 YYDKDF (reference sequence). The CDR3 sequence is CATSRRLTGGDQPQHF. CDR3 sequence (DNA): TGTGCCACCAGCAGAAGATTGACAGGGGGAGATCAGCCCCAGCATTTT.

This clonotype was recorded many times. This chain uses TRBV29-1 with TRBJ1-1; 7 bases align to TRBD1. The CDR3 runs 11 residues. V gave up 8 bases and J gave up 4 bases; unmatched junction bases: 4. Germline loops: CDR1 SQVTM, CDR2 ANQGSEA. CDR3 sequence reads: CSPGDSTEAFF. Written as DNA, the CDR3 is TGCAGCCCTGGGGACAGCACTGAAGCTTTCTTT.

This clonotype was observed many times. This chain links TRBV10-3 with TRBJ2-7; maybe TRBD1 (6 bases). V was shortened by 11 bases and J by 6 bases, with 23 bases between the two germline ends. The length of the CDR3 is 14 residues. The germline gives CDR1 ENHRY, CDR2 SYGVKD. The CDR3 sequence is CAVNRAAADSEQYF. Written as DNA, the CDR3 is TGTGCCGTCAACAGGGCGGCGGCCGATAGCGAGCAGTACTTC.

The chain employs TRBV10-1 and TRBJ1-1; 9 positions agree with TRBD1. With V trimmed by 5 bases and J by 3 bases, 16 bases remained unmatched. Germline assignment: CDR1 WNHNN and CDR2 SYGVQD (reference sequence). CDR3 length: 18 amino acids. The CDR3 spells CASSPNSWDREDYTEAFF. As DNA, the CDR3 is TGCGCCAGCAGTCCTAATTCTTGGGACAGGGAAGATTACACTGAAGCTTTCTTT.

Turning to this clonotype: A much larger clonotype is one base distant, so this may be a read error. CDR3 DNA sequence: TGTGCCATCAGTGAGTCGGAGGCGGGAGGGCAAGAGACCCAGTACTTC. Translating it yields CAISESEAGGQETQYF. The chain carries TRBV10-3 and TRBJ2-5, with TRBD2 matching 9 bases. Germline V gene data show CDR1 as ENHRY and CDR2 as SYGVKD. Trimming removed 0 bases from V and 2 bases from J; junction bases left unmatched: 4. The CDR3 spans 16 residues.

This clonotype was recorded at least ten times. V gene TRBV12-3 or TRBV12-4 combines with J gene TRBJ2-7, with D possibly matching TRBD1 (6 bases). This CDR3 has 13 amino acids. Trimming removed 6 bases at V and 2 bases at J, with 11 bases between. The CDR3 bases are TGTGCCAGCAGATGGGACACAACCTACGAGCAGTACTTC. Its protein product is CASRWDTTYEQYF.

This clonotype was observed many times. This CDR3 reads CASSPATVSNYGYTF. The CDR3 nucleotides are TGTGCCAGCAGCCCCGCGACAGTATCTAACTATGGCTACACCTTC. This chain links TRBV3-1 with TRBJ1-2; maybe TRBD1 (5 bases). The V gene's germline CDR1 is LGHDT and CDR2 YNNKEL (reference sequence). V lost 4 bases, J lost 0 bases, and 12 bases lay in between. This CDR3 is built from 15 residues.

The rearrangement links TRBV7-2 to TRBJ1-3, with D perhaps TRBD1 (5 bases). Germline V gene sequence: CDR1 SGHTA, CDR2 FQGNSA. V lost 5 bases to trimming and J lost 0 bases, with 14 bases between them. The CDR3 runs to 16 residues. The CDR3 loop reads CASSRDGILSGNTIYF. CDR3 coding DNA: TGTGCCAGCAGCCGGGACGGAATTCTCTCTGGAAACACCATATATTTT.

There are many counts of this clonotype. The chain uses TRBV11-2 and TRBJ2-3; maybe TRBD2 (5 bases). V lost 2 bases and J 10 bases, leaving 19 bases between the germline ends. The CDR3 sequence is 15 residues long. Germline V gives CDR1 SGHAT, CDR2 FQNNGV. This CDR3 is CASSLFGNQEGAQYF. CDR3 coding DNA: TGTGCCAGCAGCTTATTCGGGAACCAAGAGGGAGCGCAGTATTTT.